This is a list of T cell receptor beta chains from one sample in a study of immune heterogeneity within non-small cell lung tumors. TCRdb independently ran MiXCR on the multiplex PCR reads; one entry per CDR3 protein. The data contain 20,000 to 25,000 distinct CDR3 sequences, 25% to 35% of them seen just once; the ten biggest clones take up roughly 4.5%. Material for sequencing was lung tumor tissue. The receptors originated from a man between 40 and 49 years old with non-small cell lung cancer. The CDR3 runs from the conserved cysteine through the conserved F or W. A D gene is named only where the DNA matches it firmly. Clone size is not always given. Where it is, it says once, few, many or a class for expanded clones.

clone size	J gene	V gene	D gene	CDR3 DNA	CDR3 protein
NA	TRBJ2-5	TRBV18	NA	TGTACCAGCTCCCGCAGGGAGACGGAGACCCAGTACTTC	CTSSRRETETQYF
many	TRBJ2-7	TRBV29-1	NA	TGCAGCGTTCTCTCGTTTAACGAGCAGTACTTC	CSVLSFNEQYF
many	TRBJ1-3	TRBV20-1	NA	TGCAGTGCTAGAGATCAAGGGGCAGGCTACTCTGGAAACACCATATATTTT	CSARDQGAGYSGNTIYF
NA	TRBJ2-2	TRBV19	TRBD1	TGTGCCAGTAGTGACAGGGGCTATAACAACGGGGAGCTGTTTTTT	CASSDRGYNNGELFF
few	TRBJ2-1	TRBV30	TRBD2	TGTGCCTGGAGAGCACTCGGGACTAGCTCCTACAATGAGCAGTTCTTC	CAWRALGTSSYNEQFF
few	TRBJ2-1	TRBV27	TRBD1	TGTGCCAGCAGCCTCCGGGACAGGAGGGATGAGCAGTTCTTC	CASSLRDRRDEQFF
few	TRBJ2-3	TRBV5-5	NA	TGTGCCAGCAGCTTTGGACTCCCCACAGATACGCAGTATTTT	CASSFGLPTDTQYF
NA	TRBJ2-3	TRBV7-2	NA	TGTGCCAGCCGTTCATGGGGCGGGGAGACAATTTACAAAGATACGCAGTATTTT	CASRSWGGETIYKDTQYF
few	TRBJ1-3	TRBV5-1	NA	TGCGCCAGCAGCTTAACGGGCGGCTCTGGAAACACCATATATTTT	CASSLTGGSGNTIYF
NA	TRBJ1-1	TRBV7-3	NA	TGTGCCAGCAGCGATCGGTTGGACACTGAAGCTTTCTTT	CASSDRLDTEAFF
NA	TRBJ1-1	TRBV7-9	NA	TGTGCCAGCAGCTACAAGTCAGAAGCTTTCTTT	CASSYKSEAFF
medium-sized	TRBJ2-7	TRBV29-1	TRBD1	TGCAGCGTTGGACAGGGGGCCTACGAGCAGTACTTC	CSVGQGAYEQYF
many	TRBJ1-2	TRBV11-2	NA	TGTGCCAGCAGCTCCCTTAGTAGGGGTGGTGGCTACACCTTC	CASSSLSRGGGYTF
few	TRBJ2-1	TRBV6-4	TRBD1	TGTGCCAGCAGCGAGGGACAGGGGCCTTACAATGAGCAGTTCTTC	CASSEGQGPYNEQFF
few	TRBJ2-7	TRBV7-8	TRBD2	TGTGCCAGCAGCTTAGTTACCGGGACTAGCGGGACCTACGAGCAGTACTTC	CASSLVTGTSGTYEQYF